Below are 32 T cell receptor beta chains sequenced from a single sample in a study of control samples from healthy donors and cancer patients. Libraries were prepared by immunoSEQ multiplex PCR; TCRdb keeps only in-frame clonotypes and omits some of them. The sample lists 100,000 to 150,000 clones; around nine tenths were seen once. The specimen sequenced was PBMCs. Receptors originate from a man in his fifties or sixties with head and neck cancer.

The chain is built from TRBV5-1 and TRBJ1-6; 8 positions match TRBD1. Germline V lookup: CDR1 SGHRS, CDR2 YFSETQ. The V segment lost 3 bases and the J segment 8 bases; nucleotides outside the gene matches: 10. The CDR3 totals 16 residues. The chain's CDR3 is CASSSTGTGGYSPLHF. CDR3 coding DNA: TGCGCCAGCAGCTCCACCGGGACAGGAGGATATTCACCCCTCCACTTT.

V usage is TRBV5-1 and J usage is TRBJ2-3; TRBD2 agrees at 10 bases. The CDR3 spans 15 residues. Germline-derived CDR1 and CDR2 are SGHRS and YFSETQ. V lost 0 bases to trimming and J lost 6 bases; unmatched junction nucleotides: 4. The CDR3 sequence is CASSLAETSGDTQYF. Here the CDR3 DNA reads TGCGCCAGCAGCTTGGCCGAGACTAGCGGGGATACGCAGTATTTT.

The rearrangement joins TRBV6-5 to TRBJ2-3, with TRBD1 matching over 8 bases. CDR3 length equals 15 residues. Germline loops: CDR1 MNHEY, CDR2 SVGAGI. V dropped 4 bases and J dropped 5; count of bases not matched to a gene: 8. CDR3 amino acids: CASSSQGASGDTQYF. CDR3 DNA: TGTGCCAGCAGTTCCCAGGGGGCTTCGGGAGATACGCAGTATTTT.

The rearrangement joins TRBV7-9 to TRBJ2-1, with 8 nucleotides matching TRBD1. Trimming removed 3 bases from V and 0 bases from J; junction bases left unmatched: 7. The CDR3 consists of 17 residues. Germline CDR1 is SEHNR and CDR2 is FQNEAQ (reference sequence). As DNA, the CDR3 is TGTGCCAGCAGCTTCCCGGGACAGGAAAGCTCCTACAATGAGCAGTTCTTC. Encoded protein: CASSFPGQESSYNEQFF.

The V call is TRBV27, the J call TRBJ2-7, with 14 bases lining up with TRBD2. Germline lookup yields CDR1 MNHEY and CDR2 SMNVEV (reference sequence). This CDR3 has 18 amino acids. V was clipped by 4 bases and J by 3 bases; unmatched bases: 11. The CDR3 protein is CASSSPGLAGVGNYEQYF. For the CDR3, the DNA is TGTGCCAGCAGTTCTCCGGGACTAGCGGGAGTCGGAAACTACGAGCAGTACTTC.

The chain has TRBV6-5 and TRBJ2-7; no clear D gene. Germline V lookup: CDR1 MNHEY, CDR2 SVGAGI. The CDR3 length is 14 residues. The V end was cut by 6 bases, the J end by 2 bases, with 14 bases between. CDR3 nucleotide sequence: TGTGCCAGCAGCCCCGGTCAGGCCACCTACGAGCAGTACTTC. Translating it yields CASSPGQATYEQYF.

The gene calls are TRBV28 and TRBJ2-5, with a possible D match to TRBD1 (6 bases). This CDR3 has 13 amino acids. The germline V gene encodes CDR1 MDHEN and CDR2 SYDVKM. V lost 6 bases and J lost 4, with 12 bases in between. Written as DNA, the CDR3 is TGTGCCAGCAGGGCTGGGGGCAGAGAGACCCAGTACTTC. It is translated as CASRAGGRETQYF.

The CDR3 nucleotides read TGTGCCAGCAGCCAAGATAGGGAGGACAGGGCATTGGAGCAGTTCTTC. Its translation is CASSQDREDRALEQFF. This rearrangement joins TRBV3-1 (or the pseudogene TRBV3-2) to TRBJ2-1; TRBD1 agrees at 8 bases. The CDR3 consists of 16 residues. V gave up 0 bases and J gave up 10 bases; unmatched junction bases: 11. The germline V gene encodes CDR1 LGHDT and CDR2 YNNKEL (reference sequence).

V and J are TRBV3-1 (or the pseudogene TRBV3-2) and TRBJ1-2; TRBD1 matches at 7 bases. The J segment lost 4 bases and the V segment lost 5 bases, leaving 10 bases of the junction unmatched. Germline loops: CDR1 LGHDT, CDR2 YNNKEL (reference sequence). There are 15 residues in the CDR3. The CDR3 here is CASSSRQGLGYGYTF. CDR3 DNA: TGTGCCAGCAGCTCTCGACAGGGCCTAGGCTATGGCTACACCTTC.

This chain connects TRBV9 to TRBJ2-7; maybe TRBD1 (7 bases). Trimming removed 4 bases from V and 4 bases from J, with 18 bases in between. CDR3 length: 15 amino acids. Germline loops: CDR1 SGDLS, CDR2 YYNGEE. This CDR3 reads CASSPYDREVYEQYF. The CDR3 nucleotides read TGTGCCAGCAGCCCCTACGACAGGGAGGTATACGAGCAGTACTTC.

In DNA form, the CDR3 reads TGTGCCAGCAGTCGAGTCAATGAGCAGTTCTTC. Translating gives CASSRVNEQFF. This sequence joins TRBV12-3 or TRBV12-4 and TRBJ2-1; D uncertain. V dropped 5 bases and J dropped 6 bases, with 5 bases sitting between them. This CDR3 spans 11 amino acids.

The chain employs TRBV29-1 and TRBJ2-2; perhaps D is TRBD1 or TRBD2 (5 bases each). V lost 6 bases, J lost 2 bases, and 13 bases lay in between. The CDR3 totals 14 residues. Germline CDR1 is SQVTM and CDR2 is ANQGSEA. CDR3 bases: TGCAGCGTCTCAGGGACCGTTAACACCGGGGAGCTGTTTTTT. Its translation is CSVSGTVNTGELFF.

The chain couples TRBV11-3 to TRBJ1-1, with D perhaps TRBD1 (5 bases). The CDR3 consists of 13 residues. The V end lost 1 base, the J end lost 4 bases, and 7 bases lay between the germline ends. Germline assignment: CDR1 SGHNT and CDR2 YENEEA. The CDR3 DNA is TGTGCCAGCAGCTTAGGGGGCATCACTGAAGCTTTCTTT. Amino acids: CASSLGGITEAFF.

J is TRBJ2-3 and V is TRBV18; the match to TRBD2 covers 7 bases. Germline V lookup: CDR1 KGHSH, CDR2 LQKENI. V lost 0 bases and J lost 5; bases outside the gene matches: 8. The CDR3 length is 16 residues. The CDR3 region has the DNA TGTGCCAGCTCACCACCGTCGAGACTAGCACAAGATACGCAGTATTTT. Protein product: CASSPPSRLAQDTQYF.

The genes are TRBV5-1 and TRBJ2-7, with D maybe TRBD2 (5 bases). The V gene's germline CDR1 is SGHRS and CDR2 YFSETQ. This CDR3 region has 14 residues. V was shortened by 0 bases and J by 1 base, with 8 bases between the two germline ends. The CDR3 sequence is CASSLGSGSYEQYF. For the CDR3, the DNA is TGCGCCAGCAGCTTGGGCTCGGGGTCCTACGAGCAGTACTTC. The variable domain in full, completed from reference TRBV5-1 and TRBJ2-7, reads KAGVTQTPRYLIKTRGQQVTLSCSPISGHRSVSWYQQTPGQGLQFLFEYFSETQRNKGNFPGRFSGRQFSNSRSEMNVSTLELGDSALYLCASSLGSGSYEQYFGPGTRLTVT.

This chain's CDR3 is CASSYHGFYGYTF. The CDR3 region has the DNA TGTGCCAGCAGTTACCACGGATTCTATGGCTACACCTTC. V usage is TRBV6-5 and J usage is TRBJ1-2, with D unresolved. The V gene's germline CDR1 is MNHEY and CDR2 SVGAGI. The CDR3 runs to 13 residues. V lost 2 bases and J lost 4, with 8 bases in between.

The J gene is TRBJ2-5, the V gene TRBV19, with D perhaps being TRBD1 or TRBD2 (5 bases each). Trimming shortened V by 1 base and J by 5 bases, and 8 bases separated the two germline ends. CDR3 length: 13 amino acids. Germline CDR1 and CDR2: LNHDA and SQIVND (reference sequence). CDR3 in amino acids: CASSIGREETQYF. The CDR3 nucleotides read TGTGCCAGTAGTATAGGCAGGGAGGAGACCCAGTACTTC. Full variable domain (missing parts from reference TRBV19 and TRBJ2-5): DGGITQSPKYLFRKEGQNVTLSCEQNLNHDAMYWYRQDPGQGLRLIYYSQIVNDFQKGDIAEGYSVSREKKESFPLTVTSAQKNPTAFYLCASSIGREETQYFGPGTRLLVL.

V is TRBV12-3 or TRBV12-4 and J is TRBJ2-7; no definite D call. V was pared by 4 bases and J by 3 bases, with 7 bases between. The CDR3 sequence is 12 residues long. As DNA, the CDR3 is TGTGCCAGCAGTTCCGTAGGCTACGAGCAGTACTTC. The encoded protein is CASSSVGYEQYF.

This clone was recorded only once. V is TRBV6-5 and J is TRBJ1-3, with D maybe TRBD1 (6 bases). From germline, CDR1 is MNHEY and CDR2 SVGAGI. Trimming cost V 4 bases and J 3 bases, with 10 bases left between them. The CDR3 is 14 residues long. The CDR3 here is CASSSRGLGNTIYF. CDR3 DNA sequence: TGTGCCAGCAGTTCCCGGGGGCTTGGAAACACCATATATTTT.

CDR3 residues: CASSLAATGELFF. CDR3 nucleotide sequence: TGTGCCAGCAGCTTGGCTGCGACCGGGGAGCTGTTTTTT. The chain uses TRBV5-6 and TRBJ2-2; unclear D gene. The V end was cut by 0 bases, the J end by 5 bases, with 5 bases between. Germline values: CDR1 SGHDT, CDR2 YYEEEE. The CDR3 length is 13 residues.

This chain connects TRBV2 to TRBJ2-2; TRBD2 matches at 12 bases. The germline V gene encodes CDR1 SNHLY and CDR2 FYNNEI. V trimming: 8 bases; J trimming: 3 bases; junction bases outside the gene matches: 4. The CDR3 runs to 15 residues. This CDR3 is CASGTSGLYTGELFF. In nucleotides, the CDR3 is TGTGCCAGCGGGACTAGCGGGTTATACACCGGGGAGCTGTTTTTT.

With respect to this clone: Germline is not matched at one junction end, which may reflect a read error. The V gene is TRBV7-7, the J gene TRBJ2-1, with 10 bases matching TRBD1. In germline, CDR1 is SSHAT, CDR2 FNYEAQ (reference sequence). The CDR3 loop spans 16 amino acids. In DNA, the CDR3 is TGTGCTAGCAGCCGACAGGGGGCGTCACCTTACAATGAGCAGTTCTTC. Its protein is CASSRQGASPYNEQFF.

This clone was picked up a small number of times. The chain links TRBV24-1 to TRBJ1-5; perhaps TRBD1 as D (6 bases). Trimming shortened V by 2 bases and J by 2 bases, and 12 bases separated the two germline ends. The CDR3 runs 16 residues. Germline CDR1 is KGHDR and CDR2 is SFDVKD. CDR3 bases: TGTGCCACCAGTGATTCGCAGGGGATTGGCAATCAGCCCCAGCATTTT. Protein product: CATSDSQGIGNQPQHF.

This chain joins TRBV28 and TRBJ2-7; 8 bases match TRBD1. The germline V gene encodes CDR1 MDHEN and CDR2 SYDVKM. Unmatched junction bases numbered 9, after V lost 3 bases and J lost 2 bases. There are 16 residues in the CDR3. CDR3 protein: CASSFSPRTGTYEQYF. DNA of the CDR3: TGTGCCAGCAGTTTTTCCCCTCGGACAGGGACCTACGAGCAGTACTTC.

The genes are TRBV6-6 and TRBJ2-5, with TRBD1 as a possible D gene (6 bases). V lost 2 bases and J 1 base, leaving 8 bases between the germline ends. The CDR3 totals 14 residues. In germline, CDR1 is MNHNY, CDR2 SVGAGI (reference sequence). In DNA, the CDR3 is TGTGCCAGCAGTTACGAAGGGGGCCAAGAGACCCAGTACTTC. The encoded protein is CASSYEGGQETQYF.

The V gene is TRBV19, the J gene TRBJ1-5; 8 bases are shared with TRBD1. This CDR3 spans 15 amino acids. CDR1 and CDR2 (germline): LNHDA, SQIVND (reference sequence). V trimming: 7 bases; J trimming: 1 base; junction bases outside the gene matches: 6. CDR3: CASNNHRGSNQPQHF. In DNA form, the CDR3 reads TGTGCCAGTAATAACCACAGGGGGAGCAATCAGCCCCAGCATTTT. Full variable domain (rest looked up from reference TRBV19 and TRBJ1-5): DGGITQSPKYLFRKEGQNVTLSCEQNLNHDAMYWYRQDPGQGLRLIYYSQIVNDFQKGDIAEGYSVSREKKESFPLTVTSAQKNPTAFYLCASNNHRGSNQPQHFGDGTRLSIL.

This rearrangement joins TRBV5-1 to TRBJ2-3, with D possibly TRBD1 on 6 matching bases. The germline V gene has CDR1 SGHRS and CDR2 YFSETQ. The length of the CDR3 is 15 residues. Trimming cost V 3 bases and J 1 base, with 12 bases left between them. This CDR3 is CASSSQGSGTDTQYF. The CDR3, as DNA: TGCGCCAGCAGCTCGCAGGGGTCAGGCACAGATACGCAGTATTTT.

V is TRBV3-1 (or the pseudogene TRBV3-2) and J is TRBJ2-3; no clear D gene. Germline loops: CDR1 LGHDT, CDR2 YNNKEL (reference sequence). The CDR3 is 13 amino acids. Deletions cut 0 bases from V and 1 base from J, with 2 bases between. The CDR3 coding sequence is TGTGCCAGCAGCCAAGAGGGCACAGATACGCAGTATTTT. This codes for CASSQEGTDTQYF.

The CDR3 sequence is CASSLMTGPGNTIYF. The CDR3 region has the DNA TGTGCCAGCAGTCTCATGACAGGGCCTGGAAACACCATATATTTT. The J gene is TRBJ1-3, the V gene TRBV6-5; 7 bases map to TRBD1. The CDR3 length is 15 residues. V was clipped by 5 bases and J by 2 bases; unmatched bases: 6. The germline CDR1 and CDR2 sequences are MNHEY and SVGAGI.

The chain links TRBV27 to TRBJ1-6, with 8 bases matching TRBD1. V lost 3 bases to trimming and J lost 10 bases; unmatched junction nucleotides: 8. This CDR3 contains 15 residues. The germline gives CDR1 MNHEY, CDR2 SMNVEV (reference sequence). DNA for the CDR3: TGTGCCAGCAGTTTCCGCGACAGGGGATCATCACCCCTCCACTTT. Its translation is CASSFRDRGSSPLHF.

V is TRBV5-1 and J is TRBJ2-7, with 7 positions matching TRBD2. Germline V CDR1 and CDR2: SGHRS, YFSETQ. This CDR3 is 15 amino acids long. The V and J ends lost 3 bases and 2 bases, in that order; junction bases with no gene match: 8. CDR3 region: CASSSGGGVPYEQYF. The CDR3 nucleotides are TGCGCCAGCAGCTCGGGGGGAGGGGTCCCCTACGAGCAGTACTTC.

The rearrangement links TRBV5-1 to TRBJ2-7; D not resolved. V was trimmed by 2 bases and J by 1 base, leaving 7 bases between them. This CDR3 region has 13 residues. Germline CDR1 and CDR2: SGHRS and YFSETQ. The CDR3 DNA is TGCGCCAGCAGCTTAAATTGGTCCTACGAGCAGTACTTC. It yields the protein CASSLNWSYEQYF.